The sequence of this TCR beta chain was determined in a study of response to subunit inactivated influenza vaccine. This CDR3 is built from 13 residues. The V gene's germline CDR1 is DFQATT and CDR2 SNEGSKA (reference sequence). V lost 3 bases to trimming and J lost 2 bases, with 11 bases between them. MiXCR, applied by TCRdb to the RT-PCR reads, yields one record per CDR3 protein. The sample yields some 570,000 distinct CDR3 sequences, approximately 10% seen once. Another study also made use of these data, one on T cells expressing NK-cell markers. That report adds: UMI-tagged 5'RACE template switching yielded the TCR beta cDNA. It was sorted CD3+CD56-NKG2C+, CD3+CD56+NKG2C- and CD3+CD56+NKG2C+ T cells that provided the TCR beta repertoires. In a handful of donors, these clonotypes also led the CD3+CD56-NKG2C+ fraction.

The receptor was derived from a middle-aged man who received an inactivated influenza vaccine. The sample here was PBMCs from blood, taken on the day of vaccination. The chain has TRBV20-1 and TRBJ2-7; possibly TRBD2 for D (5 bases). The CDR3 spells CSASGRDPYEQYF. The CDR3 bases are TGCAGTGCTAGTGGACGGGATCCCTACGAGCAGTACTTC.